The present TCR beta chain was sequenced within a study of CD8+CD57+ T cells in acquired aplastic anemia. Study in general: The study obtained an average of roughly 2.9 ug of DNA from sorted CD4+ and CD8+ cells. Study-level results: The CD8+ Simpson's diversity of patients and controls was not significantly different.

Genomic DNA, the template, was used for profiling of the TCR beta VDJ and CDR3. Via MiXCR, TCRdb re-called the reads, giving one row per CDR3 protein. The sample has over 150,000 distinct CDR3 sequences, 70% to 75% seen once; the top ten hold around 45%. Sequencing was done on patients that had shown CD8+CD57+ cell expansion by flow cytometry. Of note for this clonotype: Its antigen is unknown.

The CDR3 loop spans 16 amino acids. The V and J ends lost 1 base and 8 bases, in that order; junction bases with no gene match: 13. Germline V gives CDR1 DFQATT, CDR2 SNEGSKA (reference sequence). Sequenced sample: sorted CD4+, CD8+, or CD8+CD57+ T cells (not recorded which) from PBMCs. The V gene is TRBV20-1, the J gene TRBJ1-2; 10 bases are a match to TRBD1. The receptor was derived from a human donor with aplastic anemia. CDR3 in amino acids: CSARAQGGDRGRGYTF. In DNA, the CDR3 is TGCAGTGCTAGAGCTCAGGGCGGGGACAGGGGTCGGGGCTACACCTTC.